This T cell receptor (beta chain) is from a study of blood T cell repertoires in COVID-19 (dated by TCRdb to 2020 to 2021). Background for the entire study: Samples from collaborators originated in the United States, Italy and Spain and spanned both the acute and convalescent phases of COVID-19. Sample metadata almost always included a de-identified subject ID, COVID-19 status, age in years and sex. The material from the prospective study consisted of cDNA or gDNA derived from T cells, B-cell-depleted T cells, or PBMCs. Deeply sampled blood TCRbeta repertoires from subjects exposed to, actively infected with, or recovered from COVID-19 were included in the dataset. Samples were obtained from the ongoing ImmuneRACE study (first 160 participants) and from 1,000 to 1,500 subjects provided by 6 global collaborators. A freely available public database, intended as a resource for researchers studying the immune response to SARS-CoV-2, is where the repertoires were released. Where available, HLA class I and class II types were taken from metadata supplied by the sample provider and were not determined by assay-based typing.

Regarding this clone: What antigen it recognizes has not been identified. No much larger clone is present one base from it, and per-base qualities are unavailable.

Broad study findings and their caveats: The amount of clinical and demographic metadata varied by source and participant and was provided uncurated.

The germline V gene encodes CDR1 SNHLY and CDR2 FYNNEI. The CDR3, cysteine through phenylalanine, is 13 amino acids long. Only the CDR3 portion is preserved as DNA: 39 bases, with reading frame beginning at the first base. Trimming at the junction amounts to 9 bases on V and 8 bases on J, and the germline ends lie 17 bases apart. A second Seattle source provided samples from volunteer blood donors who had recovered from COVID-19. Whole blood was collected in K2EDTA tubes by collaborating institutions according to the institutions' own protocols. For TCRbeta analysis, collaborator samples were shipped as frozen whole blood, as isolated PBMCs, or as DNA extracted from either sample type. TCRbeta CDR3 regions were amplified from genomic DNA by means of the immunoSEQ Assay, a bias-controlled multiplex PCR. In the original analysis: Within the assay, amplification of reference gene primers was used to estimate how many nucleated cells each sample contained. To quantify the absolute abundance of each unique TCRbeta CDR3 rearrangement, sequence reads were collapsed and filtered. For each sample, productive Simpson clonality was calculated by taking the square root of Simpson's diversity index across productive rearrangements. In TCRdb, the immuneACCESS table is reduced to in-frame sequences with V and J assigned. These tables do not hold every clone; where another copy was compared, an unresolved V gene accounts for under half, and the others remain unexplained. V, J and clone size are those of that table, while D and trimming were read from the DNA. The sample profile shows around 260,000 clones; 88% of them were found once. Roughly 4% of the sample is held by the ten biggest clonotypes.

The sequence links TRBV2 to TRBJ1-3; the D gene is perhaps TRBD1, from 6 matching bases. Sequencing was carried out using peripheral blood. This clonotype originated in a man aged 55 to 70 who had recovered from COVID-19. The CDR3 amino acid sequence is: CASHRARGDTIYF. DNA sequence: TGTGCCAGTCACAGGGCCCGCGGAGACACCATATATTTT.